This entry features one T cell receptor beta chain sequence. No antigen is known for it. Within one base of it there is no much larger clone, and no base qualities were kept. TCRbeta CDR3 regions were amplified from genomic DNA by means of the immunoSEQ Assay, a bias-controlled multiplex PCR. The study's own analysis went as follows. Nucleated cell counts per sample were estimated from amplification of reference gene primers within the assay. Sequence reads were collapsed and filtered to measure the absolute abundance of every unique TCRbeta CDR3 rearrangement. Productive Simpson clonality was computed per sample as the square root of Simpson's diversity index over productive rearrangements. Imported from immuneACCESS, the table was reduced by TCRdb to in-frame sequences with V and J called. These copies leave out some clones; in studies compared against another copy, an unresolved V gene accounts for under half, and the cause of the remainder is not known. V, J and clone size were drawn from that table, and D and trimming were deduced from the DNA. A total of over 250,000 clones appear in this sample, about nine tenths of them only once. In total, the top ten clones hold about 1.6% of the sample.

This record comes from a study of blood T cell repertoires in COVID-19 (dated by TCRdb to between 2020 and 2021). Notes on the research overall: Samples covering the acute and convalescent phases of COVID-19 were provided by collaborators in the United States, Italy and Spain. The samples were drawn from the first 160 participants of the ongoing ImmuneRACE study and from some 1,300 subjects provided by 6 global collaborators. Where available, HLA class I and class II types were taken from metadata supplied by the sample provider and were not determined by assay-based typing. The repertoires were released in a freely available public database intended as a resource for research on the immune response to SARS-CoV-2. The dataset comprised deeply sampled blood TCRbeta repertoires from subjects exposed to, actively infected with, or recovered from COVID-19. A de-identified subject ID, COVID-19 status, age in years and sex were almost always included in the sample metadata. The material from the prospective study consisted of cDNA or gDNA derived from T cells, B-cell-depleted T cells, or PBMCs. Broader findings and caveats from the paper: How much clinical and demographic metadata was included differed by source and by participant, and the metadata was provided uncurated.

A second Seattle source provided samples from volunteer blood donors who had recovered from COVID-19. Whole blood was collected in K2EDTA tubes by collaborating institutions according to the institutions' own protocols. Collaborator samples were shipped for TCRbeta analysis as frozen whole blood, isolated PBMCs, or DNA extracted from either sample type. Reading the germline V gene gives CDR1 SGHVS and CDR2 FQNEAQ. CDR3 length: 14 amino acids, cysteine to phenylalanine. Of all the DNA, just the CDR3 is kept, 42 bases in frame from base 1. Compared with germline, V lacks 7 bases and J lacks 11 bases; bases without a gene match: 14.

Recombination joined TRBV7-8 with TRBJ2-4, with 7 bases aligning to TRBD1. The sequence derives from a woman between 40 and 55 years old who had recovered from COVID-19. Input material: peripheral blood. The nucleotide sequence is TGTGCCAGCAACGGGGACAGTAGGGGCGAGGTTCAGTACTTC. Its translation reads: CASNGDSRGEVQYF.